The source of this TCR beta chain is a study of cytomegalovirus exposure and HLA in healthy donors. From germline, CDR1 is MDHEN and CDR2 SYDVKM. Trimming took 5 bases from V and 8 from J, leaving 15 bases between them. The length of the CDR3 is 13 residues. A multiplex PCR was run with 60 Vbeta primers and 13 Jbeta primers. Here immunoSEQ multiplex PCR was the method, and the copy in TCRdb shows in-frame clones only, minus some. The sample yields fewer than 250,000 clones, nearly 80% seen once. This clone came up once. The clonotype comes from a male donor in good health and CMV-seronegative. The chain recombines TRBV28 with TRBJ1-2; D is possibly TRBD1 (6 bases). Sequenced sample: PBMCs. The CDR3 DNA is TGTGCCAGCAGTCCGGACCGGACAGTCGGCTACACCTTC. Residues: CASSPDRTVGYTF.